The 11 T cell receptor beta chains given below trace back to one sample, sequenced in a study of cytomegalovirus exposure and HLA in healthy donors. PCR employed 60 Vbeta and 13 Jbeta primers. Using immunoSEQ multiplex PCR, the repertoire was profiled, and TCRdb retains in-frame clones only, with some absent. The table has about 200,000 clones, 81% seen once. Input material: PBMCs. The receptor set was obtained from a man younger than 35 in good health and CMV-seronegative.

DNA for the CDR3: TGTGCCAGCAGCTTAGCTGACAGGGTTCAGCCCCAGCATTTT. It specifies CASSLADRVQPQHF. The chain is built from TRBV7-2 and TRBJ1-5; TRBD1 matches at 7 bases. Germline assignment: CDR1 SGHTA and CDR2 FQGNSA. This CDR3 is 14 amino acids long. Trimming took 0 bases from V and 6 from J; bases not matched to a gene: 2.

The chain combines TRBV25-1 with TRBJ2-3; 8 bases are a match to TRBD2. Germline CDR1 MGHDK, CDR2 SYGVNS. The CDR3 spans 15 residues. V lost 4 bases, J lost 4 bases, and 7 bases stayed unmatched. The CDR3 reads CASSAPAGVPDTQYF. The CDR3 nucleotides are TGTGCCAGCAGTGCCCCAGCGGGAGTCCCAGATACGCAGTATTTT.

The genes are TRBV4-3 and TRBJ1-6; 8 bases align to TRBD1. The CDR3 is 16 residues long. Trimming took 0 bases from V and 4 from J; bases not matched to a gene: 2. Germline V gene data show CDR1 as LGHNA and CDR2 as YSLEER. DNA of the CDR3: TGCGCCAGCAGCCAAGAGACAGGGGTTTATAATTCACCCCTCCACTTT. Residues: CASSQETGVYNSPLHF.

This clone was recorded once. The genes are TRBV9 and TRBJ2-7; 12 bases agree with TRBD2. The CDR3 runs 16 residues. Germline V gene sequence: CDR1 SGDLS, CDR2 YYNGEE. V lost 1 base, J lost 0 bases, and 2 bases stayed unmatched. For the CDR3, the DNA is TGTGCCAGCAGCGTATCGGGACTAGCGGGCTCCTACGAGCAGTACTTC. Its translation: CASSVSGLAGSYEQYF.

The CDR3 nucleotides read TGTGCCAGCAGCGCCAATAGCAATCAGCCCCAGCATTTT. Protein product: CASSANSNQPQHF. The chain recombines TRBV9 with TRBJ1-5; the D is unclear. The CDR3 totals 13 residues. V shed 3 bases and J shed 0 bases, with 4 bases lying between them. Germline V gives CDR1 SGDLS, CDR2 YYNGEE.

This clone was seen a few times. It is unclear where the CDR3 begins or ends on the DNA, so no DNA is shown, and the CDR3 is as TCRdb lists it. This rearrangement joins TRBV13 to TRBJ2-4; the table's D call, TRBD2, was not checked against the DNA. With termini counted, the CDR3 has 17 amino acids. The germline V gene has CDR1 PRHDT and CDR2 FYEKMQ (reference sequence). The CDR3 region is CASSLVFGSGAKNIQYF.

This clone has just one count. The chain carries TRBV19 and TRBJ2-3; TRBD2 aligns across 8 bases. Per germline, CDR1 LNHDA and CDR2 SQIVND (reference sequence). V gave up 6 bases and J gave up 5 bases; unmatched junction bases: 7. The CDR3 has 14 residues. CDR3 amino acids: CASRLSGSGDTQYF. In nucleotides, the CDR3 is TGTGCCAGTAGATTAAGCGGGAGTGGAGATACGCAGTATTTT.

This chain joins TRBV30 and TRBJ2-7; D may be TRBD1 (6 bases). Trimming pared 0 bases from V and 6 bases from J, leaving 18 bases between. CDR3 length equals 15 residues. Germline loops: CDR1 GTSNPN, CDR2 SVGIG (reference sequence). The CDR3 DNA reads as TGTGCCTGGAGTGTAACACAGGGTCTTTCGGGCGAGCAGTACTTC. Translation gives CAWSVTQGLSGEQYF.

The chain is built from TRBV5-4 and TRBJ2-1; 8 bases map to TRBD1. The germline gives CDR1 SGHNT, CDR2 YYREEE (reference sequence). Germline trimming cut 4 bases from V and 6 bases from J; bases unmatched to any gene: 9. This CDR3 has 15 residues. CDR3 nucleotides: TGTGCCAGCAGCCCGGGACAGGTCCCCTCCAATGAGCAGTTCTTC. Protein: CASSPGQVPSNEQFF.

The chain has TRBV19 and TRBJ2-1; weak D call: TRBD1 (8 bases). From germline, CDR1 is LNHDA and CDR2 SQIVND (reference sequence). The V and J ends lost 7 bases and 3 bases respectively, with 19 bases between them. The CDR3 totals 16 residues. CDR3: CASNTGGEPHYNEQFF. CDR3 DNA sequence: TGTGCCAGTAACACAGGGGGGGAACCCCACTACAATGAGCAGTTCTTC.

The chain is built from TRBV11-2 and TRBJ2-1; unclear D gene. The CDR3 has 11 amino acids. V dropped 2 bases and J dropped 7 bases, with 3 bases sitting between them. Germline V gene lookup returns CDR1 SGHAT and CDR2 FQNNGV. CDR3 loop: CASSLLNEQFF. The CDR3 nucleotides are TGTGCCAGCAGCTTACTAAATGAGCAGTTCTTC. Full variable domain (outside the CDR3, taken from reference TRBV11-2 and TRBJ2-1): EAGVAQSPRYKIIEKRQSVAFWCNPISGHATLYWYQQILGQGPKLLIQFQNNGVVDDSQLPKDRFSAERLKGVDSTLKIQPAKLEDSAVYLCASSLLNEQFFGPGTRLTVL.